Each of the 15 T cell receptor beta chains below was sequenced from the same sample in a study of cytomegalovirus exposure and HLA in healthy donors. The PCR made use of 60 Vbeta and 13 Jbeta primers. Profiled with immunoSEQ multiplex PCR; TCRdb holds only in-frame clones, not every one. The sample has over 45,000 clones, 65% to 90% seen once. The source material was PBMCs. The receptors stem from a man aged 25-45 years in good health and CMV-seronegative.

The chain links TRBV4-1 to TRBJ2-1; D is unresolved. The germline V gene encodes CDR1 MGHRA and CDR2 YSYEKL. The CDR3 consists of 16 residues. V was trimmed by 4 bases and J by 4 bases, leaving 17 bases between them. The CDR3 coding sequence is TGCGCCAGCAGCCCCCTAGTAGCCCCATCATACAATGAGCAGTTCTTC. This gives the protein CASSPLVAPSYNEQFF.

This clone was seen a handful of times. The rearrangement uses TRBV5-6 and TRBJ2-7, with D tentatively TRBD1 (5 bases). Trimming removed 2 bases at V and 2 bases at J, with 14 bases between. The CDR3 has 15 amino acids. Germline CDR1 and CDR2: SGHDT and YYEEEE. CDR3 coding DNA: TGTGCCAGCAGCTTTTGGGGCCTAACAGCCTACGAGCAGTACTTC. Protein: CASSFWGLTAYEQYF.

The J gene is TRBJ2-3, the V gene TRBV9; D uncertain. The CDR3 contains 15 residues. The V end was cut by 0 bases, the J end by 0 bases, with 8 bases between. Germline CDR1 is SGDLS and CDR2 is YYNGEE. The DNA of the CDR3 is TGTGCCAGCAGCGTAGTTCCAGGTAGCACAGATACGCAGTATTTT. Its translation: CASSVVPGSTDTQYF.

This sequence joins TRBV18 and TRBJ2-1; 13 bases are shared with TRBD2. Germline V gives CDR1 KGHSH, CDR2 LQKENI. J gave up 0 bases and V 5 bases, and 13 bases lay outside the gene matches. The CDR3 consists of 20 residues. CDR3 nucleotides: TGTGCCAGCTCAGCCGGGGCGGGACTAGCGGGGACAAGCTCCTACAATGAGCAGTTCTTC. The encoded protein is CASSAGAGLAGTSSYNEQFF. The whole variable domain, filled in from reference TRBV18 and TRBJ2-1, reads NAGVMQNPRHLVRRRGQEARLRCSPMKGHSHVYWYRQLPEEGLKFMVYLQKENIIDESGMPKERFSAEFPKEGPSILRIQQVVRGDSAAYFCASSAGAGLAGTSSYNEQFFGPGTRLTVL.

The CDR3 loop reads CASRRVNEKLFF. The CDR3 DNA reads as TGTGCCAGTAGGCGGGTTAATGAAAAACTGTTTTTT. J is TRBJ1-4 and V is TRBV19; D gene unclear. Looked up from germline, CDR1 is LNHDA and CDR2 is SQIVND (reference sequence). Trimming shortened V by 6 bases and J by 4 bases, and 6 bases separated the two germline ends. This CDR3 comprises 12 residues.

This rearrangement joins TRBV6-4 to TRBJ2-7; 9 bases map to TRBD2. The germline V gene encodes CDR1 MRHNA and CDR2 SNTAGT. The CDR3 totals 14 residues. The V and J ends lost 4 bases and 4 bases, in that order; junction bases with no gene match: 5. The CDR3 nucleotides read TGTGCCAGCAGTGTCCTAGCGGGGTCATACGAGCAGTACTTC. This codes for CASSVLAGSYEQYF.

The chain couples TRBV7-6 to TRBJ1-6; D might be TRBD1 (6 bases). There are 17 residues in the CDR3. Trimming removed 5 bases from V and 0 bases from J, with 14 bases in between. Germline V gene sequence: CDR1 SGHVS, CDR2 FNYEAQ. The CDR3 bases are TGTGCCAGCAGCCAGAGGGACACACCCTCCTATAATTCACCCCTCCACTTT. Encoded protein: CASSQRDTPSYNSPLHF.

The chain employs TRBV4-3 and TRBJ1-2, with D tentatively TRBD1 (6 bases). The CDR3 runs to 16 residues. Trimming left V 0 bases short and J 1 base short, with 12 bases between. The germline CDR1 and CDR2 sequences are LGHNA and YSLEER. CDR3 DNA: TGCGCCAGCAGCCAAGAAACAGGGACGAATAACTATGGCTACACCTTC. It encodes CASSQETGTNNYGYTF.

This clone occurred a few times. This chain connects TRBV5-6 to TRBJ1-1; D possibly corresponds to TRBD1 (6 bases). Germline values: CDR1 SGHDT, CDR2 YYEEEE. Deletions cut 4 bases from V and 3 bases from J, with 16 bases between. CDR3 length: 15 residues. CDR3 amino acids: CASSGLRGMDTEAFF. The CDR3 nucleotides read TGTGCCAGCAGCGGCCTCAGGGGTATGGACACTGAAGCTTTCTTT.

CDR3 amino acids: CASSQDSTGGGSPLHF. The CDR3, as DNA: TGCGCCAGCAGCCAAGACTCTACCGGCGGGGGTTCACCCCTCCACTTT. The V gene is TRBV4-3, the J gene TRBJ1-6; the D gene is possibly TRBD1 (5 bases). Per germline, CDR1 LGHNA and CDR2 YSLEER. The CDR3 runs to 16 residues. The V gene lost 0 bases and the J gene lost 9 bases, with 15 bases spanning the gap.

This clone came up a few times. CDR3: CASSFLRDRENQPQHF. The CDR3 coding sequence is TGTGCCAGCAGCTTCCTCCGGGACAGGGAAAATCAGCCCCAGCATTTT. The rearrangement joins TRBV5-6 to TRBJ1-5; 9 bases are shared with TRBD1. J was trimmed by 4 bases and V by 2 bases; bases with no gene match: 7. CDR3 size: 16 residues. Germline V gene lookup returns CDR1 SGHDT and CDR2 YYEEEE. The full variable domain, completed using reference TRBV5-6 and TRBJ1-5, is DAGVTQSPTHLIKTRGQQVTLRCSPKSGHDTVSWYQQALGQGPQFIFQYYEEEERQRGNFPDRFSGHQFPNYSSELNVNALLLGDSALYLCASSFLRDRENQPQHFGDGTRLSIL.

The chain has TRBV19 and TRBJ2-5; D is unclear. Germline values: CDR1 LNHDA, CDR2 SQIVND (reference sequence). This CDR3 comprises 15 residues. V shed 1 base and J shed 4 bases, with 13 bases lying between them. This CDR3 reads CASSIANRKLETQYF. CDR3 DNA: TGTGCCAGTAGTATAGCTAACCGAAAATTAGAGACCCAGTACTTC.

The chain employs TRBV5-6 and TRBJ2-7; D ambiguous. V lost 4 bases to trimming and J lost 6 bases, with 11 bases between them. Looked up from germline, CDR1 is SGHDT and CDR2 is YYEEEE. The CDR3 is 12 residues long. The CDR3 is CASSPTRGEQYF. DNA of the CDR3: TGTGCCAGCAGCCCGACCCGCGGCGAGCAGTACTTC.

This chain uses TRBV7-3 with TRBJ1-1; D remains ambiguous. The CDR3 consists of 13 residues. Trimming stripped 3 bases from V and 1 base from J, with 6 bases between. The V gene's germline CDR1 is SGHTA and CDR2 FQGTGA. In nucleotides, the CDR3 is TGTGCCAGCAGCTTTGCGGAGAACACTGAAGCTTTCTTT. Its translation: CASSFAENTEAFF.

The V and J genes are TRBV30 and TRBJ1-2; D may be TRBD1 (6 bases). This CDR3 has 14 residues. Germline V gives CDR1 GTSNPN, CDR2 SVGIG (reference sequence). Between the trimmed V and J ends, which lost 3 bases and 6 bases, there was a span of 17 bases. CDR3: CAWSITGPRDGYTF. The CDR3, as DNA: TGTGCCTGGAGCATTACAGGGCCTAGGGATGGCTACACCTTC.